The 9 T cell receptor beta chains below come from one sample, sequenced in a study of neurological immune-mediated disorders. Time point: longitudinal time-point 1 (baseline). TCRdb re-called the 5' RACE reads with MiXCR, one entry per CDR3 protein. Counted here are tens of thousands of distinct CDR3 sequences, about 10% occurring once; the ten biggest clones make up 6% to 8.5%. The specimen was PBMCs. The receptors derive from a male donor with HTLV-1-associated myelopathy (HAM/TSP).

This clonotype was seen repeatedly, ten times or more. The chain combines TRBV24-1 with TRBJ2-7, with D possibly matching TRBD1 (6 bases). Germline V lookup: CDR1 KGHDR, CDR2 SFDVKD. The CDR3 totals 13 residues. V lost 5 bases to trimming and J lost 5 bases, with 12 bases between them. CDR3 nucleotides: TGTGCCACCAGTGGCGGACAGACCCACGAGCAGTACTTC. Protein product: CATSGGQTHEQYF.

This clonotype was counted at least ten times. V is TRBV5-1 and J is TRBJ2-7; a weak D match, TRBD1 (5 bases). Between the trimmed V and J ends, which lost 5 bases and 1 base, there was a span of 10 bases. The germline V gene has CDR1 SGHRS and CDR2 YFSETQ. The CDR3 extends over 13 amino acids. CDR3 DNA sequence: TGCGCCAGCAGTTACGACAGATCCTACGAGCAGTACTTC. It codes for CASSYDRSYEQYF. The full variable domain, completed using reference TRBV5-1 and TRBJ2-7, is KAGVTQTPRYLIKTRGQQVTLSCSPISGHRSVSWYQQTPGQGLQFLFEYFSETQRNKGNFPGRFSGRQFSNSRSEMNVSTLELGDSALYLCASSYDRSYEQYFGPGTRLTVT.

This clonotype was picked up many times. V is TRBV20-1 and J is TRBJ1-5; possibly TRBD1 for D (6 bases). V was cut by 0 bases and J by 2 bases, with 11 bases left in between. Germline V lookup: CDR1 DFQATT, CDR2 SNEGSKA (reference sequence). CDR3 length equals 15 residues. The CDR3 nucleotides read TGCAGTGCTAGAGATTTCAGGACAGGCAATCAGCCCCAGCATTTT. Its protein product is CSARDFRTGNQPQHF.

Ten or more counts support this clonotype. This sequence joins TRBV2 and TRBJ1-1; the D gene is possibly TRBD1 (6 bases). Per the germline V gene, CDR1 is SNHLY and CDR2 is FYNNEI. The ends were cut back, 7 bases at V and 1 base at J, with 13 bases in the middle. This CDR3 is built from 14 residues. Here the CDR3 reads CASKQDRRNTEAFF. CDR3 nucleotide sequence: TGTGCCAGCAAACAAGACAGGAGGAACACTGAAGCTTTCTTT.

This clonotype was picked up many times. V usage is TRBV12-3 or TRBV12-4 and J usage is TRBJ1-2; tentatively, D is TRBD1 (5 bases). This CDR3 comprises 14 residues. The V end was cut by 7 bases, the J end by 2 bases, with 14 bases between. CDR3 region: CASTRGAGNYGYTF. In DNA, the CDR3 is TGTGCCAGCACCCGAGGGGCAGGGAACTATGGCTACACCTTC.

V is TRBV10-3 and J is TRBJ2-7; 9 bases are a match to TRBD1. V was pared by 5 bases and J by 2 bases, with 7 bases of the junction left unmatched. Germline lookup yields CDR1 ENHRY and CDR2 SYGVKD. This CDR3 spans 15 amino acids. In DNA, the CDR3 is TGTGCCATCAGTCTCCAAGGACAGGGGACCTACGAGCAGTACTTC. Translation: CAISLQGQGTYEQYF.

A note on this clonotype: A much larger clone lies one base from this, so it may be a read error. V usage is TRBV10-3 and J usage is TRBJ2-7; possibly TRBD2 for D (6 bases). V dropped 5 bases and J dropped 5 bases, with 16 bases sitting between them. The CDR3 totals 14 residues. Germline V gene data show CDR1 as ENHRY and CDR2 as SYGVKD. CDR3 region: CAISTTQWGDEQYF. CDR3 nucleotides: TGTGCCATCAGTACTACTCAGTGGGGGGACGAGCAGTACTTC.

The table lists this clonotype with many counts. V is TRBV28 and J is TRBJ2-7; either TRBD1 or TRBD2 may fit D (5 bases each). V was cut by 6 bases and J by 2 bases, with 17 bases left in between. Germline lookup yields CDR1 MDHEN and CDR2 SYDVKM. CDR3 size: 15 residues. CDR3 amino acids: CASSATGTVAYEQYF. CDR3 coding DNA: TGTGCCAGCAGCGCCACCGGGACGGTAGCCTACGAGCAGTACTTC.

This clonotype was detected a few times. The chain has TRBV7-9 and TRBJ2-5; TRBD2 aligns across 9 bases. The CDR3 is 14 residues long. V lost 8 bases to trimming and J lost 3 bases; unmatched junction nucleotides: 7. CDR1 and CDR2 (germline): SEHNR, FQNEAQ (reference sequence). The CDR3, as DNA: TGTGCCAGCGGACCGACTAGCGGCAAAGAGACCCAGTACTTC. This gives the protein CASGPTSGKETQYF.